The 30 T cell receptor beta chains below come from one sample, sequenced in a study of vaccination effects on CD4 cells after COVID-19. The protocol was immunoSEQ multiplex PCR, while the TCRdb copy is restricted to in-frame clones and leaves out a portion. The sample shows fewer than 80,000 clones, 70% to 85% of them seen only once. Using viral peptide pools, the ViraFEST assay grew out antigen-specific CD4+ T cells prior to sequencing. Scientists isolated CD4+ T cells after a roughly 10-day culture period ended. Either the mRNA-1273 or the BNT162b2 vaccine was given to participants as two doses. No antigen is known for these receptors. The sample here was CD4+ T cells from PBMCs cultured with HCoV-229E spike peptides, taken after COVID-19 vaccination. The receptors shown here come from a human donor who received a COVID-19 vaccine.

The chain couples TRBV6-2 or TRBV6-3 to TRBJ1-1; D is ambiguous. The germline V gene has CDR1 MNHEY and CDR2 SVGEGT. This CDR3 is 12 amino acids long. Trimming cost V 3 bases and J 5 bases, with 7 bases left between them. The chain's CDR3 is CASSYLVTEAFF. As DNA, the CDR3 is TGTGCCAGCAGTTATTTAGTTACTGAAGCTTTCTTT.

The J gene is TRBJ2-5, the V gene TRBV18; 7 positions agree with TRBD1. This CDR3 spans 14 amino acids. Trimming cost V 2 bases and J 5 bases; bases outside gene matches: 5. CDR1 and CDR2 from the germline V gene are KGHSH and LQKENI. CDR3 coding DNA: TGTGCCAGCTCACCAGACAGGGCGGTCGAGACCCAGTACTTC. Its protein is CASSPDRAVETQYF.

Comment on this clone: This CDR3 is also generated by other DNA sequences in the sample. V is TRBV24-1 and J is TRBJ2-5; possible D gene TRBD1, 6 bases. The CDR3 has 15 residues. V lost 3 bases and J lost 4, with 14 bases in between. The germline V gene has CDR1 KGHDR and CDR2 SFDVKD. CDR3 amino acids: CATSDRGQFGETQYF. CDR3 nucleotides: TGTGCCACCAGTGATCGAGGACAGTTTGGAGAGACCCAGTACTTC.

The chain carries TRBV5-5 and TRBJ1-4; D uncertain. The V and J ends lost 4 bases and 1 base respectively, with 8 bases between them. This CDR3 has 14 residues. CDR1 SGHKS and CDR2 YYEKEE come from the germline V gene (reference sequence). As DNA, the CDR3 is TGTGCCAGCAGCCCGACTGGAACTAATGAAAAACTGTTTTTT. As protein: CASSPTGTNEKLFF.

The chain carries TRBV7-2 and TRBJ2-5, with TRBD1 as a possible D gene (6 bases). The germline V and J ends were trimmed by 0 bases and 2 bases, with 7 bases remaining between them. The length of the CDR3 is 14 residues. Germline V gene lookup returns CDR1 SGHTA and CDR2 FQGNSA. The CDR3 coding sequence is TGTGCCAGCAGCTTAGCTGGACAGCAAGAGACCCAGTACTTC. It yields the protein CASSLAGQQETQYF.

This sequence joins TRBV6-4 and TRBJ1-6; 9 nucleotides line up with TRBD1. The CDR3 totals 15 residues. J lost 10 bases, V lost 4 bases, and 8 bases had no gene match. The germline V gene encodes CDR1 MRHNA and CDR2 SNTAGT. The CDR3 loop is CASSVGQGPRSPLHF. CDR3 coding DNA: TGTGCCAGCAGTGTCGGACAGGGGCCGAGGTCACCCCTCCACTTT.

The chain couples TRBV11-1 to TRBJ2-6; 7 bases map to TRBD1. The length of the CDR3 is 16 residues. The J segment lost 4 bases and the V segment lost 3 bases, leaving 6 bases of the junction unmatched. Germline-derived CDR1 and CDR2 are SGHAT and FQDESV (reference sequence). The CDR3 spells CASSFTGVVGANVLTF. DNA of the CDR3: TGTGCCAGCAGCTTCACAGGGGTTGTGGGGGCCAACGTCCTGACTTTC.

The rearrangement uses TRBV16 and TRBJ1-6; D not certain. The CDR3 totals 14 residues. Trimming took 0 bases from V and 7 from J, leaving 7 bases between them. Germline CDR1 and CDR2: KGHSY and FQNENV. The CDR3 DNA sequence: TGTGCCAGCAGCCAATCGCCCAGGAATTCACCCCTCCACTTT. Translated: CASSQSPRNSPLHF.

This sequence joins TRBV7-9 and TRBJ1-4, with a possible D match to TRBD1 (5 bases). Germline values: CDR1 SEHNR, CDR2 FQNEAQ (reference sequence). There are 15 residues in the CDR3. The V gene lost 3 bases and the J gene lost 5 bases, with 13 bases spanning the gap. This chain's CDR3 is CASSFGRDGNEKLFF. Here the CDR3 DNA reads TGTGCCAGCAGCTTCGGACGGGACGGGAATGAAAAACTGTTTTTT.

CDR3 nucleotides: TGCGCCAGCAGTGATTCGGACAGGGGTGGTCGAGAGACCCAGTACTTC. As protein: CASSDSDRGGRETQYF. The chain employs TRBV10-1 and TRBJ2-5, with 9 bases matching TRBD1. This CDR3 is 16 amino acids long. Trimming cost V 3 bases and J 4 bases; bases outside gene matches: 9. Germline values: CDR1 WNHNN, CDR2 SYGVQD (reference sequence).

This sequence joins TRBV2 and TRBJ2-7; 7 bases agree with TRBD1. After removal of 5 bases from V and 3 bases from J, the junction contained 7 bases not matched to a gene. CDR3 length: 14 amino acids. Germline CDR1 reads SNHLY; CDR2 reads FYNNEI. CDR3 sequence reads: CASSRQGAFYEQYV. CDR3 coding DNA: TGTGCCAGCAGTAGACAGGGAGCCTTCTACGAGCAGTACGTC.

This chain links TRBV7-4 with TRBJ2-7; 8 bases align to TRBD2. Germline V gene data show CDR1 as SGHVT and CDR2 as SQSDAQ. This CDR3 has 13 residues. Germline trimming cut 3 bases from V and 7 bases from J; bases unmatched to any gene: 5. This CDR3 is CASSFKVAGEQYV. In nucleotides, the CDR3 is TGTGCCAGCAGCTTTAAGGTAGCGGGAGAGCAGTACGTC.

This clone has only a few counts. The chain employs TRBV19 and TRBJ1-2; D gene ambiguous. The CDR3 is 15 residues long. CDR1 and CDR2 (germline): LNHDA, SQIVND (reference sequence). Trimming pared 5 bases from V and 0 bases from J, leaving 13 bases between. CDR3 region: CASSPRHATNYGYTF. CDR3 DNA: TGTGCCAGTAGTCCGAGACACGCGACTAACTATGGCTACACCTTC.

Here the CDR3 reads CASYGGVRPYYGYTF. The DNA for the CDR3 is TGTGCCAGCTACGGGGGGGTCCGCCCATACTATGGCTACACCTTC. V gene TRBV5-5 combines with J gene TRBJ1-2, with D possibly TRBD1 on 5 matching bases. Germline V gives CDR1 SGHKS, CDR2 YYEKEE (reference sequence). The CDR3 length is 15 residues. Deletions cut 7 bases from V and 3 bases from J, with 19 bases between.

The chain is built from TRBV12-5 and TRBJ1-5; D gene uncertain. The CDR3 is made up of 18 amino acids. Germline V gives CDR1 LGHNT, CDR2 FRNRAP. V was cut by 0 bases and J by 3 bases, with 18 bases left in between. DNA of the CDR3: TGTGCTAGTGGTTTGGTAAAAGATGGGGAACAAGTCAATCAGCCCCAGCATTTT. The encoded protein is CASGLVKDGEQVNQPQHF.

The V gene is TRBV7-2, the J gene TRBJ2-1; D is uncertain. The CDR3 loop spans 14 amino acids. From germline, CDR1 is SGHTA and CDR2 FQGNSA. V was clipped by 5 bases and J by 7 bases, with 15 bases between them. The CDR3 here is CASSLGGRNNEQFF. The CDR3 DNA is TGTGCCAGCAGCCTAGGTGGGCGTAATAATGAGCAGTTCTTC.

This clone was detected only a few times. The genes are TRBV24-1 and TRBJ2-1, with 7 bases aligning to TRBD2. The germline CDR1 and CDR2 sequences are KGHDR and SFDVKD. The trim removed 2 bases at V and 6 bases at J, leaving 6 bases unmatched. This CDR3 has 15 residues. CDR3 bases: TGTGCCACCAGTGATTCCAGGACTAGTGGCAATGAGCAGTTCTTC. This gives the protein CATSDSRTSGNEQFF.

The sample holds a few counts of this clone. This chain uses TRBV2 with TRBJ1-5; 7 bases match TRBD1. This CDR3 has 15 residues. The V gene end was trimmed by 8 bases and the J gene end by 4 bases; junction bases not matched to a gene: 11. Germline V gene lookup returns CDR1 SNHLY and CDR2 FYNNEI. In DNA form, the CDR3 reads TGTGCCAGCTCCATAGCGGCAGGGGGGAATCAGCCCCAGCATTTT. Protein: CASSIAAGGNQPQHF.

This clone was seen a handful of times. The chain couples TRBV12-3 or TRBV12-4 to TRBJ1-2; D is unresolved. V lost 8 bases and J lost 8, with 18 bases in between. This CDR3 spans 13 amino acids. The CDR3 DNA sequence: TGTGCCAGCGCCAAATCGACGGCCGGGGGCTACACCTTC. It encodes CASAKSTAGGYTF.

This chain connects TRBV28 to TRBJ2-7; 7 bases agree with TRBD1. This CDR3 has 13 amino acids. CDR1 is MDHEN, CDR2 SYDVKM, per germline. The V segment lost 11 bases and the J segment 3 bases; nucleotides outside the gene matches: 10. Here the CDR3 reads CAAKGQPVYEQYV. Written as DNA, the CDR3 is TGTGCCGCCAAGGGACAGCCGGTCTACGAGCAGTACGTC.

V gene TRBV5-1 combines with J gene TRBJ1-3; the D gene is possibly TRBD1 (5 bases). This CDR3 is built from 15 residues. V lost 5 bases and J lost 0, with 12 bases in between. In germline, CDR1 is SGHRS, CDR2 YFSETQ. CDR3 nucleotides: TGCGCCAGCAGAGGGGACCGAGCCTCTGGAAACACCATATATTTT. Translated, it gives CASRGDRASGNTIYF.

The chain employs TRBV18 and TRBJ2-3; no firm D call. Germline loops: CDR1 KGHSH, CDR2 LQKENI. V lost 3 bases and J 2 bases, leaving 9 bases between the germline ends. This CDR3 has 14 residues. The CDR3 DNA follows: TGTGCCAGCTCACCGCTTGGTTACACAGATACGCAGTATTTT. Translating gives CASSPLGYTDTQYF.

This clone came up a few times. The chain couples TRBV5-1 to TRBJ1-1; D gene ambiguous. There are 13 residues in the CDR3. V dropped 4 bases and J dropped 0 bases, with 7 bases sitting between them. In germline, CDR1 is SGHRS, CDR2 YFSETQ. CDR3 region: CASSAGLNTEAFF. The DNA for the CDR3 is TGCGCCAGCAGCGCTGGGTTGAACACTGAAGCTTTCTTT. Together with reference TRBV5-1 and TRBJ1-1, the CDR3 gives the full variable domain: KAGVTQTPRYLIKTRGQQVTLSCSPISGHRSVSWYQQTPGQGLQFLFEYFSETQRNKGNFPGRFSGRQFSNSRSEMNVSTLELGDSALYLCASSAGLNTEAFFGQGTRLTVV.

V and J are TRBV19 and TRBJ1-2, with 7 nucleotides matching TRBD1. V gave up 9 bases and J gave up 3 bases; unmatched junction bases: 7. This CDR3 has 13 residues. Germline loops: CDR1 LNHDA, CDR2 SQIVND (reference sequence). The DNA for the CDR3 is TGTGCCAGCCGGGGACAGAGTTACTATGGCTACACCTTC. Protein sequence: CASRGQSYYGYTF.

The gene calls are TRBV19 and TRBJ2-1; maybe TRBD1 (5 bases). Germline V gene lookup returns CDR1 LNHDA and CDR2 SQIVND (reference sequence). The V gene lost 4 bases and the J gene lost 2 bases, with 6 bases spanning the gap. The length of the CDR3 is 13 residues. The CDR3 loop reads CASSTGTYNEQFF. The CDR3 DNA reads TGTGCCAGTAGTACAGGGACCTACAATGAGCAGTTCTTC.

This clone was picked up one time. The chain uses TRBV6-5 and TRBJ2-5; D not resolved. Germline lookup yields CDR1 MNHEY and CDR2 SVGAGI. The CDR3 length is 14 residues. V lost 7 bases and J lost 0, with 12 bases in between. The DNA for the CDR3 is TGTGCCAGCACCCGACCAAAGGACCAAGAGACCCAGTACTTC. This encodes CASTRPKDQETQYF.

V usage is TRBV5-1 and J usage is TRBJ1-2; no clear D gene. The germline V gene has CDR1 SGHRS and CDR2 YFSETQ. Trimming left V 0 bases short and J 0 bases short, with 6 bases between. This CDR3 is 14 amino acids long. Here the CDR3 reads CASSLDSTNYGYTF. The DNA for the CDR3 is TGCGCCAGCAGCTTGGATAGTACTAACTATGGCTACACCTTC. Supplemented by reference TRBV5-1 and TRBJ1-2, the full variable domain reads KAGVTQTPRYLIKTRGQQVTLSCSPISGHRSVSWYQQTPGQGLQFLFEYFSETQRNKGNFPGRFSGRQFSNSRSEMNVSTLELGDSALYLCASSLDSTNYGYTFGSGTRLTVV.

The V and J genes are TRBV20-1 and TRBJ2-2, with D unresolved. Trimming pared 3 bases from V and 4 bases from J, leaving 9 bases between. Germline V gene lookup returns CDR1 DFQATT and CDR2 SNEGSKA (reference sequence). CDR3 length: 13 amino acids. For the CDR3, the DNA is TGCAGTGCTAGTTACGGACCCACCGGGGAGCTGTTTTTT. It specifies CSASYGPTGELFF.

This clone was observed once. This chain uses TRBV6-5 with TRBJ1-2, with TRBD1 matching 7 bases. The CDR3 extends over 15 amino acids. Germline-derived CDR1 and CDR2 are MNHEY and SVGAGI. V gave up 7 bases and J gave up 4 bases; unmatched junction bases: 12. The CDR3 nucleotides are TGTGCCAGCAACCTACGCTCGGGACAGCTCTATGGCTACACCTTC. Translation: CASNLRSGQLYGYTF.

This clone showed up just a few times. The chain has TRBV19 and TRBJ1-2; 7 bases align to TRBD1. J was trimmed by 5 bases and V by 5 bases; bases with no gene match: 8. Germline CDR1 LNHDA, CDR2 SQIVND (reference sequence). This CDR3 has 14 amino acids. CDR3 sequence (DNA): TGTGCCAGTAGTCCAGGGGACAGAGGGTATGGCTACACCTTC. It yields the protein CASSPGDRGYGYTF.